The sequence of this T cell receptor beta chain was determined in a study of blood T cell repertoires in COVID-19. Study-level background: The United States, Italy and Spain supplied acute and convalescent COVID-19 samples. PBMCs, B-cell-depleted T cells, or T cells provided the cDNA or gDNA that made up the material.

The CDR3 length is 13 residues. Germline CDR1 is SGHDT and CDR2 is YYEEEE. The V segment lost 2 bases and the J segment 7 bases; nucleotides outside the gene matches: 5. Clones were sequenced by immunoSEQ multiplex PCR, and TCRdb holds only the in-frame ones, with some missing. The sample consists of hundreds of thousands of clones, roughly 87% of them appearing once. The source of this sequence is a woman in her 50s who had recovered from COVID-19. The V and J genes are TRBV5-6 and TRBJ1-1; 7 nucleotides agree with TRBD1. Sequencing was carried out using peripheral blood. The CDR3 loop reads CASSFGQVIEAFF. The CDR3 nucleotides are TGTGCCAGCAGCTTTGGACAGGTAATTGAAGCTTTCTTT.